A selection of T cell receptor beta chains follows, all from one sample in a study of T cells after yellow fever vaccination. TCRdb reprocessed the 5' RACE reads via MiXCR and lists one record per CDR3 protein. The repertoire includes about 260,000 distinct CDR3 sequences, about 3.7% of them detected once, and around 20% sits in the top ten. The specimen comprised PBMCs, sampled 15 days after the yellow fever booster vaccination. Receptors were obtained from a man younger than 35 who received the YFV17D yellow fever vaccine. CDR3s include the opening cysteine and the closing phenylalanine or tryptophan. The D gene is left open where the match is weak. Clone size is shown for a subset of rows, as once, few, many or a class of expanded clone.

d_gene: NA; v_gene: TRBV12-3/TRBV12-4; j_gene: TRBJ1-5; abundance: many; CDR3aa: CASSTSSGVEAQHF; CDR3nt: TGTGCCAGCAGTACGAGCTCCGGTGTAGAGGCCCAGCATTTT
d_gene: TRBD2; v_gene: TRBV20-1; j_gene: TRBJ2-6; abundance: NA; CDR3aa: CSARDPAFGGAGANVLTF; CDR3nt: TGCAGTGCTAGAGACCCTGCTTTCGGGGGGGCTGGGGCCAACGTCCTGACTTTC
d_gene: NA; v_gene: TRBV7-8; j_gene: TRBJ1-2; abundance: many; CDR3aa: CASSLEDRFYGYTF; CDR3nt: TGTGCCAGCAGCTTAGAAGACAGATTCTATGGCTACACCTTC
d_gene: TRBD1; v_gene: TRBV5-1; j_gene: TRBJ2-3; abundance: many; CDR3aa: CASSFQGATQYF; CDR3nt: TGCGCCAGCAGCTTTCAGGGGGCTACGCAGTATTTT
d_gene: NA; v_gene: TRBV7-3; j_gene: TRBJ2-2; abundance: many; CDR3aa: CASSLSPGTGTGELFF; CDR3nt: TGTGCCAGCAGCTTAAGCCCCGGGACTGGGACCGGGGAGCTGTTTTTT
d_gene: NA; v_gene: TRBV4-3; j_gene: TRBJ2-5; abundance: many; CDR3aa: CASSQDRDRETQYF; CDR3nt: TGCGCCAGCAGCCAAGATCGGGATAGGGAGACCCAGTACTTC
d_gene: NA; v_gene: TRBV4-3; j_gene: TRBJ2-2; abundance: many; CDR3aa: CASSARGSVNTGELFF; CDR3nt: TGCGCCAGCAGTGCCAGGGGAAGTGTGAACACCGGGGAGCTGTTTTTT
d_gene: NA; v_gene: TRBV6-5; j_gene: TRBJ1-3; abundance: many; CDR3aa: CASSSGAATSGNTIYF; CDR3nt: TGTGCCAGCAGTTCGGGGGCCGCGACCTCTGGAAACACCATATATTTT
d_gene: NA; v_gene: TRBV6-6; j_gene: TRBJ1-6; abundance: many; CDR3aa: CASSYGESSYNSPLHF; CDR3nt: TGTGCCAGCAGTTACGGCGAGAGCTCCTATAATTCACCCCTCCACTTT
d_gene: NA; v_gene: TRBV5-4; j_gene: TRBJ1-1; abundance: many; CDR3aa: CASKRVGSNTEAFF; CDR3nt: TGTGCCAGCAAGAGGGTGGGGTCGAACACTGAAGCTTTCTTT
d_gene: TRBD1; v_gene: TRBV20-1; j_gene: TRBJ1-4; abundance: many; CDR3aa: CSARDRVEKLFF; CDR3nt: TGCAGTGCCCGGGACAGGGTGGAAAAACTGTTTTTT
d_gene: NA; v_gene: TRBV7-9; j_gene: TRBJ1-6; abundance: few; CDR3aa: CASSFWGLNSPLHF; CDR3nt: TGTGCCAGCAGCTTCTGGGGACTAAATTCACCCCTCCACTTT
d_gene: NA; v_gene: TRBV7-9; j_gene: TRBJ2-2; abundance: many; CDR3aa: CASSFYKNTGELFF; CDR3nt: TGTGCCAGCAGCTTCTACAAGAACACCGGGGAGCTGTTTTTT
d_gene: NA; v_gene: TRBV7-9; j_gene: TRBJ1-1; abundance: many; CDR3aa: CASNNIRGMNTEAFF; CDR3nt: TGTGCCAGCAACAATATCCGGGGGATGAACACTGAAGCTTTCTTT
d_gene: TRBD2; v_gene: TRBV30; j_gene: TRBJ2-1; abundance: many; CDR3aa: CAWRKRGVYNEQFF; CDR3nt: TGTGCCTGGAGGAAGCGGGGGGTCTACAATGAGCAGTTCTTC
d_gene: TRBD1; v_gene: TRBV28; j_gene: TRBJ1-2; abundance: many; CDR3aa: CASRAGTGPYGYTF; CDR3nt: TGTGCCAGCAGGGCCGGGACAGGGCCCTATGGCTACACCTTC
d_gene: NA; v_gene: TRBV5-1; j_gene: TRBJ2-7; abundance: many; CDR3aa: CASSLDPGVNEQYF; CDR3nt: TGCGCCAGCAGCTTGGACCCGGGGGTCAACGAGCAGTACTTC
d_gene: TRBD1; v_gene: TRBV7-3; j_gene: TRBJ2-2; abundance: many; CDR3aa: CASSLNRGSGGELFF; CDR3nt: TGTGCCAGCAGCTTAAACAGGGGGTCCGGCGGGGAGCTGTTTTTT
d_gene: NA; v_gene: TRBV20-1; j_gene: TRBJ2-3; abundance: many; CDR3aa: CSASAPSTDTQYF; CDR3nt: TGCAGTGCTAGTGCCCCCTCAACAGATACGCAGTATTTT
d_gene: NA; v_gene: TRBV18; j_gene: TRBJ2-7; abundance: NA; CDR3aa: CASSPGAASYEQYF; CDR3nt: TGTGCCAGCTCACCAGGGGCAGCCTCCTACGAGCAGTACTTC
d_gene: NA; v_gene: TRBV9; j_gene: TRBJ1-1; abundance: many; CDR3aa: CASSVGRGRNTEAFF; CDR3nt: TGTGCCAGCAGCGTAGGTCGGGGGCGGAACACTGAAGCTTTCTTT
d_gene: TRBD1; v_gene: TRBV27; j_gene: TRBJ1-1; abundance: many; CDR3aa: CASSLLPLLRDRGPEAFF; CDR3nt: TGTGCCAGCAGTCTACTCCCCCTTCTCCGGGACAGGGGGCCTGAAGCTTTCTTT
d_gene: NA; v_gene: TRBV7-9; j_gene: TRBJ1-1; abundance: many; CDR3aa: CASSLNYGRQTLIEAFF; CDR3nt: TGTGCCAGCAGCCTTAATTATGGGAGGCAGACCCTGATTGAAGCTTTCTTT
d_gene: NA; v_gene: TRBV29-1; j_gene: TRBJ2-3; abundance: many; CDR3aa: CSGGRGSGDTQYF; CDR3nt: TGCAGCGGGGGCCGGGGGTCGGGAGATACGCAGTATTTT
d_gene: TRBD2; v_gene: TRBV9; j_gene: TRBJ2-3; abundance: many; CDR3aa: CASSAGWSSGGPGSTDTQYF; CDR3nt: TGTGCCAGCAGCGCCGGCTGGTCTAGCGGGGGGCCGGGGAGCACAGATACGCAGTATTTT
d_gene: TRBD1; v_gene: TRBV4-3; j_gene: TRBJ1-2; abundance: NA; CDR3aa: CASSHPGQGAFGYTF; CDR3nt: TGCGCCAGCAGCCATCCGGGACAGGGGGCTTTTGGCTACACCTTC
d_gene: TRBD1; v_gene: TRBV5-1; j_gene: TRBJ1-4; abundance: many; CDR3aa: CASSLAPGGAGEKLFF; CDR3nt: TGCGCCAGCAGCTTGGCTCCAGGGGGCGCCGGGGAAAAACTGTTTTTT
d_gene: TRBD1; v_gene: TRBV24-1; j_gene: TRBJ2-2; abundance: many; CDR3aa: CATSDPIQGNGELFF; CDR3nt: TGTGCCACCAGTGACCCTATACAGGGGAACGGGGAGCTGTTTTTT
d_gene: NA; v_gene: TRBV6-4; j_gene: TRBJ1-2; abundance: many; CDR3aa: CASSESPAGNYGYTF; CDR3nt: TGTGCCAGCAGTGAGTCGCCGGCGGGGAACTATGGCTACACCTTC
d_gene: NA; v_gene: TRBV20-1; j_gene: TRBJ2-3; abundance: many; CDR3aa: CSARDLGSPSADTQYF; CDR3nt: TGCAGTGCTAGAGATCTGGGGTCTCCCTCGGCAGATACGCAGTATTTT
d_gene: NA; v_gene: TRBV9; j_gene: TRBJ2-3; abundance: many; CDR3aa: CASSPPFREDTQYF; CDR3nt: TGTGCCAGCAGCCCACCATTCAGGGAGGATACGCAGTATTTT
d_gene: TRBD1; v_gene: TRBV6-5; j_gene: TRBJ1-1; abundance: many; CDR3aa: CASSSGQGKIYEAFF; CDR3nt: TGTGCCAGCAGTTCCGGACAGGGTAAAATTTATGAAGCTTTCTTT
d_gene: NA; v_gene: TRBV19; j_gene: TRBJ2-1; abundance: many; CDR3aa: CASSPMGYEQFF; CDR3nt: TGTGCCAGTAGTCCCATGGGATATGAGCAGTTCTTC
d_gene: NA; v_gene: TRBV9; j_gene: TRBJ2-5; abundance: few; CDR3aa: CASSAPGPFEETQYF; CDR3nt: TGTGCCAGCAGCGCCCCGGGGCCTTTCGAAGAGACCCAGTACTTC
d_gene: NA; v_gene: TRBV18; j_gene: TRBJ2-7; abundance: many; CDR3aa: CASSPGTDSYEQYF; CDR3nt: TGTGCCAGCTCACCCGGGACGGATTCCTACGAGCAGTACTTC
d_gene: NA; v_gene: TRBV20-1; j_gene: TRBJ1-6; abundance: NA; CDR3aa: CSASISSSYNSPLHF; CDR3nt: TGCAGTGCTAGTATATCAAGCTCCTATAATTCACCCCTCCACTTT
d_gene: TRBD2; v_gene: TRBV12-3/TRBV12-4; j_gene: TRBJ2-5; abundance: NA; CDR3aa: CASSLSAGGRETQYF; CDR3nt: TGTGCCAGCAGTTTATCGGCGGGGGGGCGGGAGACCCAGTACTTC
d_gene: NA; v_gene: TRBV7-2; j_gene: TRBJ2-5; abundance: many; CDR3aa: CASSVTGGETQYF; CDR3nt: TGTGCCAGCAGCGTTACAGGAGGGGAGACCCAGTACTTC
d_gene: NA; v_gene: TRBV5-1; j_gene: TRBJ1-4; abundance: many; CDR3aa: CASSPSGGEKLFF; CDR3nt: TGCGCCAGCAGCCCCTCTGGGGGCGAAAAACTGTTTTTT
d_gene: NA; v_gene: TRBV6-6; j_gene: TRBJ1-1; abundance: many; CDR3aa: CASSFGGAFF; CDR3nt: TGTGCCAGCAGTTTCGGTGGAGCTTTCTTT
d_gene: TRBD1; v_gene: TRBV5-1; j_gene: TRBJ1-4; abundance: many; CDR3aa: CASRARGGSGSEKLFF; CDR3nt: TGCGCCAGCAGGGCAAGAGGGGGCTCGGGGAGTGAAAAACTGTTTTTT
d_gene: TRBD2; v_gene: TRBV12-3/TRBV12-4; j_gene: TRBJ2-1; abundance: many; CDR3aa: CASSLGTSGGIVYNEQFF; CDR3nt: TGTGCCAGCAGTCTCGGGACTAGCGGGGGGATCGTTTACAATGAGCAGTTCTTC
d_gene: NA; v_gene: TRBV9; j_gene: TRBJ1-1; abundance: many; CDR3aa: CASSTSGAGNTEAFF; CDR3nt: TGTGCCAGCAGCACCTCAGGGGCTGGTAACACTGAAGCTTTCTTT
d_gene: TRBD1; v_gene: TRBV20-1; j_gene: TRBJ2-2; abundance: NA; CDR3aa: CSAGRDRGQGELFF; CDR3nt: TGCAGTGCGGGGCGAGACAGGGGGCAAGGGGAGCTGTTTTTT
d_gene: NA; v_gene: TRBV15; j_gene: TRBJ2-1; abundance: few; CDR3aa: CATSRGTGPGEQFF; CDR3nt: TGTGCCACCAGCAGGGGAACAGGGCCCGGGGAGCAGTTCTTC
d_gene: NA; v_gene: TRBV6-5; j_gene: TRBJ1-6; abundance: few; CDR3aa: CASRYGDTSNSPLHF; CDR3nt: TGTGCCAGCAGATACGGGGACACATCTAATTCACCCCTCCACTTT
d_gene: TRBD1; v_gene: TRBV12-3/TRBV12-4; j_gene: TRBJ1-5; abundance: many; CDR3aa: CASSSGGSQPQHF; CDR3nt: TGTGCCAGCAGTTCAGGGGGCAGTCAGCCCCAGCATTTT
d_gene: NA; v_gene: TRBV7-9; j_gene: TRBJ1-1; abundance: few; CDR3aa: CASSPYGENTEAFF; CDR3nt: TGTGCCAGCTCCCCTTATGGGGAGAACACTGAAGCTTTCTTT
d_gene: TRBD1; v_gene: TRBV11-3; j_gene: TRBJ2-3; abundance: NA; CDR3aa: CASSPRQGGDTQYF; CDR3nt: TGTGCCAGCAGCCCCCGACAGGGGGGGGATACGCAGTATTTT
d_gene: TRBD2; v_gene: TRBV7-9; j_gene: TRBJ2-3; abundance: many; CDR3aa: CASTYSGVSPNTQYF; CDR3nt: TGTGCCAGCACCTATAGCGGGGTGAGCCCGAATACGCAGTATTTT
d_gene: NA; v_gene: TRBV12-3/TRBV12-4; j_gene: TRBJ1-2; abundance: many; CDR3aa: CASGLSNYGYTF; CDR3nt: TGTGCCAGCGGGTTGAGTAACTATGGCTACACCTTC
d_gene: NA; v_gene: TRBV11-2; j_gene: TRBJ1-6; abundance: NA; CDR3aa: CASKNTGSPLHF; CDR3nt: TGTGCCAGCAAGAACACGGGTTCACCCCTCCACTTT
d_gene: TRBD1; v_gene: TRBV2; j_gene: TRBJ1-1; abundance: many; CDR3aa: CASTGQGGLYTEAFF; CDR3nt: TGTGCCAGCACAGGTCAGGGGGGCCTATACACTGAAGCTTTCTTT